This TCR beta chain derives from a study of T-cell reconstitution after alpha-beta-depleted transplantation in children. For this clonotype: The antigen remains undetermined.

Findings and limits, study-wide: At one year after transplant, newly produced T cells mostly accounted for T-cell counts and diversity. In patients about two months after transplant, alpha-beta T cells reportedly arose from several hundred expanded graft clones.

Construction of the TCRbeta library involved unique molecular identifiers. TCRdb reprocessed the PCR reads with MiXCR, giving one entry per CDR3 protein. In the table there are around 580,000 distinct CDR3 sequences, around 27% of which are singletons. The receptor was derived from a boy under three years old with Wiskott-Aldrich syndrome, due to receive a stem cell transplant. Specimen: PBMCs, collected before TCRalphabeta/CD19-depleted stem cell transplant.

The CDR3 coding sequence is TGCAGTGCTAGAGTCGGAGTCCTCCACTTT. Protein sequence: CSARVGVLHF. The rearrangement joins TRBV20-1 to TRBJ1-6; D uncertain. From germline, CDR1 is DFQATT and CDR2 SNEGSKA (reference sequence). Trimming cost V 1 base and J 15 bases, with 7 bases left between them. This CDR3 is built from 10 residues.